These 31 T cell receptor beta chains originate from one sample sequenced in a study of blood T cell repertoires in COVID-19. Clones were read by immunoSEQ multiplex PCR, and TCRdb kept only the in-frame ones, dropping some. The profile covers about 160,000 clones, with more than 60% appearing a single time and roughly 7.5% taken by the ten largest. Sequencing input: peripheral blood. The receptors shown here come from a man in his 60s with acute or convalescent COVID-19.

This CDR3 reads CASTSLRDTIYF. For the CDR3, the DNA is TGTGCCAGCACCTCCCTTAGAGACACCATATATTTT. J is TRBJ1-3 and V is TRBV5-8; D is ambiguous. CDR1 and CDR2 (germline): SGHTS, YDEGEE. Deletions cut 6 bases from V and 8 bases from J, with 12 bases between. The CDR3 is 12 amino acids. Looking up the rest from reference TRBV5-8 and TRBJ1-3 gives the full variable domain: EAGVTQSPTHLIKTRGQQATLRCSPISGHTSVYWYQQALGLGLQFLLWYDEGEERNRGNFPPRFSGRQFPNYSSELNVNALELEDSALYLCASTSLRDTIYFGEGSWLTVV.

The chain uses TRBV5-6 and TRBJ2-1, with 10 positions matching TRBD2. The CDR3 loop spans 16 amino acids. V shed 3 bases and J 2 bases; nucleotides not matched to a gene: 5. Per germline, CDR1 SGHDT and CDR2 YYEEEE. The CDR3 loop reads CASSSLAGEPYNEQFF. In DNA, the CDR3 is TGTGCCAGCAGCTCTCTAGCGGGGGAACCCTACAATGAGCAGTTCTTC.

The chain couples TRBV27 to TRBJ1-1; D not resolved. V lost 2 bases, J lost 1 base, and 5 bases lay in between. CDR1 MNHEY and CDR2 SMNVEV come from the germline V gene (reference sequence). This CDR3 comprises 13 residues. The CDR3 DNA reads as TGTGCCAGCAGTTTAGGTAGGAACACTGAAGCTTTCTTT. It specifies CASSLGRNTEAFF.

V is TRBV11-1 and J is TRBJ1-1; no definite D call. Germline-derived CDR1 and CDR2 are SGHAT and FQDESV (reference sequence). The CDR3 contains 12 residues. The V gene lost 2 bases and the J gene lost 1 base, with 2 bases spanning the gap. CDR3 DNA: TGTGCCAGCAGCTTACAGAACACTGAAGCTTTCTTT. Translating gives CASSLQNTEAFF.

V is TRBV15 and J is TRBJ2-2; maybe TRBD1 (5 bases). Per germline, CDR1 LNHNV and CDR2 YYDKDF (reference sequence). The germline V and J ends were trimmed by 0 bases and 2 bases, with 10 bases remaining between them. The CDR3 length is 16 residues. The DNA of the CDR3 is TGTGCCACCAGCAGAGAGAGACAGTTAAACACCGGGGAGCTGTTTTTT. This gives the protein CATSRERQLNTGELFF. The variable domain in full, completed from reference TRBV15 and TRBJ2-2, reads DAMVIQNPRYQVTQFGKPVTLSCSQTLNHNVMYWYQQKSSQAPKLLFHYYDKDFNNEADTPDNFQSRRPNTSFCFLDIRSPGLGDTAMYLCATSRERQLNTGELFFGEGSRLTVL.

This chain joins TRBV11-3 and TRBJ2-3; TRBD2 matches at 8 bases. V lost 8 bases to trimming and J lost 2 bases; unmatched junction nucleotides: 6. Germline loops: CDR1 SGHNT, CDR2 YENEEA. The CDR3 runs to 14 residues. Here the CDR3 DNA reads TGTGCCAGCGGGGCGGGGGGACCCACAGATACGCAGTATTTT. This sequence encodes CASGAGGPTDTQYF.

The chain couples TRBV5-6 to TRBJ1-5; D not certain. Trimming took off 2 bases at V and 4 bases at J, with 13 bases between the two ends. Germline CDR1 reads SGHDT; CDR2 reads YYEEEE. The CDR3 is 15 residues long. DNA of the CDR3: TGTGCCAGCAGCTTCAGGCCTTTTCTAAATCAGCCCCAGCATTTT. Its protein is CASSFRPFLNQPQHF. Full variable domain (remainder filled in from reference TRBV5-6 and TRBJ1-5): DAGVTQSPTHLIKTRGQQVTLRCSPKSGHDTVSWYQQALGQGPQFIFQYYEEEERQRGNFPDRFSGHQFPNYSSELNVNALLLGDSALYLCASSFRPFLNQPQHFGDGTRLSIL.

This chain uses TRBV5-4 with TRBJ1-1, with 8 nucleotides matching TRBD1. Trimming at V came to 4 bases and at J to 1 base, leaving 6 bases not matched to a gene. The CDR3 has 15 residues. Germline-derived CDR1 and CDR2 are SGHNT and YYREEE (reference sequence). The CDR3 here is CASSPLTGANTEAFF. In DNA form, the CDR3 reads TGTGCCAGCAGCCCCCTGACAGGGGCGAACACTGAAGCTTTCTTT.

This sequence joins TRBV7-2 and TRBJ2-2; unclear D gene. The germline CDR1 and CDR2 sequences are SGHTA and FQGNSA. The V end was cut by 3 bases, the J end by 7 bases, with 9 bases between. CDR3 length: 13 residues. The CDR3 DNA sequence: TGTGCCAGCAGCTTCGACTTGCACGGGGAGCTGTTTTTT. Its translation: CASSFDLHGELFF.

The chain uses TRBV5-1 and TRBJ1-4; 7 nucleotides agree with TRBD1. This CDR3 has 15 amino acids. Germline CDR1 reads SGHRS; CDR2 reads YFSETQ. Trimming at V came to 2 bases and at J to 5 bases, leaving 6 bases not matched to a gene. CDR3 nucleotide sequence: TGCGCCAGCAGCTTCTCACAGGGGATGAATGAAAAACTGTTTTTT. It codes for CASSFSQGMNEKLFF.

V gene TRBV6-5 combines with J gene TRBJ1-3; a possible D gene is TRBD1 (6 bases). Trimming removed 7 bases at V and 4 bases at J, with 17 bases between. Germline V lookup: CDR1 MNHEY, CDR2 SVGAGI. This CDR3 comprises 15 residues. The CDR3 nucleotides read TGTGCCAGCATCACAGGGAGCGAGAAAGGAAACACCATATATTTT. Encoded protein: CASITGSEKGNTIYF.

Here the CDR3 reads CATSDQGQPNQPQHF. The CDR3 bases are TGTGCCACCAGTGACCAGGGACAGCCCAATCAGCCCCAGCATTTT. The chain is built from TRBV24-1 and TRBJ1-5; 7 positions agree with TRBD1. The CDR3 has 15 residues. Germline V CDR1 and CDR2: KGHDR, SFDVKD. The V gene end was trimmed by 4 bases and the J gene end by 3 bases; junction bases not matched to a gene: 5.

The gene calls are TRBV11-3 and TRBJ1-1; unclear D gene. The CDR3 spans 12 residues. Trimming shortened V by 3 bases and J by 1 base, and 3 bases separated the two germline ends. The germline V gene has CDR1 SGHNT and CDR2 YENEEA. CDR3 in amino acids: CASSFRNTEAFF. CDR3 sequence (DNA): TGTGCCAGCAGCTTCCGGAACACTGAAGCTTTCTTT.

J is TRBJ1-5 and V is TRBV2, with 8 bases identical to TRBD1. The CDR3 totals 15 residues. Germline assignment: CDR1 SNHLY and CDR2 FYNNEI. V lost 6 bases, J lost 2 bases, and 6 bases stayed unmatched. CDR3 bases: TGTGCCAGCAGGCCGGGACAGGCCCGCAATCAGCCCCAGCATTTT. As protein: CASRPGQARNQPQHF.

This clone was counted between two and nine times. The CDR3 loop is CASSQISLAGRETQYF. The CDR3 bases are TGCGCCAGCAGCCAAATCTCTCTAGCGGGGCGGGAGACCCAGTACTTC. The chain recombines TRBV4-1 with TRBJ2-5, with 9 nucleotides matching TRBD2. Germline loops: CDR1 MGHRA, CDR2 YSYEKL. The CDR3 contains 16 residues. J gave up 5 bases and V 2 bases, and 9 bases lay outside the gene matches.

This clone was seen just once. V is TRBV24-1 and J is TRBJ2-5; the D gene is possibly TRBD2 (7 bases). The CDR3 covers 16 residues. V shed 2 bases and J shed 1 base, with 13 bases lying between them. CDR1 and CDR2 from the germline V gene are KGHDR and SFDVKD. The CDR3 DNA sequence: TGTGCCACCAGTGATTGGCGGGGGCCCCGCCAAGAGACCCAGTACTTC. Encoded protein: CATSDWRGPRQETQYF.

This sequence joins TRBV6-2 or TRBV6-3 and TRBJ1-5; D not resolved. Germline CDR1 is MNHEY and CDR2 is SVGEGT. This CDR3 is built from 16 residues. V was clipped by 8 bases and J by 4 bases, with 21 bases between them. CDR3 coding DNA: TGTGCCAGCTGCCTCTTCCCTTGGACGGGAAATCAGCCCCAGCATTTT. Its translation: CASCLFPWTGNQPQHF.

This clone was counted a single time. The rearrangement links TRBV5-1 to TRBJ1-6; the D is unclear. Germline V gives CDR1 SGHRS, CDR2 YFSETQ. CDR3 length equals 20 residues. V was clipped by 1 base and J by 7 bases, with 27 bases between them. For the CDR3, the DNA is TGCGCCAGCAGCTTGTTTTACAGTCGGCCAGACACAAGTCAGAATTCACCCCTCCACTTT. It specifies CASSLFYSRPDTSQNSPLHF.

This clone was detected only once. The J gene is TRBJ2-2, the V gene TRBV2; TRBD2 aligns across 11 bases. The CDR3 totals 17 residues. The trim removed 3 bases at V and 3 bases at J, leaving 6 bases unmatched. Germline assignment: CDR1 SNHLY and CDR2 FYNNEI. The CDR3 protein is CASSDTGLAAYTGELFF. The CDR3 region has the DNA TGTGCCAGCAGTGACACGGGACTAGCGGCCTACACCGGGGAGCTGTTTTTT.

V is TRBV7-2 and J is TRBJ2-6; TRBD2 matches 7 bases. With V trimmed by 3 bases and J by 4 bases, 9 bases remained unmatched. The CDR3 extends over 17 amino acids. Germline CDR1 reads SGHTA; CDR2 reads FQGNSA. CDR3 sequence reads: CASSFAAGVWGANVLTF. The CDR3 nucleotides read TGTGCCAGCAGCTTCGCGGCGGGGGTATGGGGGGCCAACGTCCTGACTTTC.

This chain joins TRBV29-1 and TRBJ2-2, with D possibly TRBD2 on 6 matching bases. The CDR3 is 12 residues long. Looked up from germline, CDR1 is SQVTM and CDR2 is ANQGSEA. V dropped 6 bases and J dropped 4 bases, with 9 bases sitting between them. The CDR3 protein is CSVLGGTGELFF. In DNA form, the CDR3 reads TGCAGCGTGCTGGGGGGCACCGGGGAGCTGTTTTTT.

Only a few counts were recorded for this clone. This chain joins TRBV10-3 and TRBJ2-7, with 8 bases lining up with TRBD1. V lost 6 bases, J lost 5 bases, and 9 bases stayed unmatched. CDR3 length equals 14 residues. CDR1 is ENHRY, CDR2 SYGVKD, per germline. The CDR3 is CAIRSDREVHEQYF. For the CDR3, the DNA is TGTGCCATCAGGTCGGACAGGGAGGTCCACGAGCAGTACTTC.

The rearrangement uses TRBV10-3 and TRBJ2-2, with a possible D match to TRBD1 (6 bases). The germline V and J ends were trimmed by 11 bases and 7 bases, with 17 bases remaining between them. The CDR3 is 13 amino acids. Germline V gives CDR1 ENHRY, CDR2 SYGVKD. CDR3 DNA: TGTGCCCTCCGGGCCCAGGGGTTCGGGGAGCTGTTTTTT. The encoded protein is CALRAQGFGELFF.

This chain connects TRBV6-1 to TRBJ2-7; D is uncertain. The germline V and J ends were trimmed by 0 bases and 0 bases, with 15 bases remaining between them. The CDR3 is 17 residues long. CDR1 and CDR2 (germline): MNHNS, SASEGT. DNA of the CDR3: TGTGCCAGCAGTGAAGCCTCCTGGCCGACTGACTCCTACGAGCAGTACTTC. Protein sequence: CASSEASWPTDSYEQYF.

The rearrangement joins TRBV27 to TRBJ2-3, with 8 bases fitting TRBD2. From germline, CDR1 is MNHEY and CDR2 SMNVEV (reference sequence). The CDR3 sequence is 15 residues long. Unmatched junction bases numbered 4, after V lost 2 bases and J lost 3 bases. Written as DNA, the CDR3 is TGTGCCAGCAGTTTAAGAGCGGGGGTGACAGATACGCAGTATTTT. This encodes CASSLRAGVTDTQYF.

This chain joins TRBV9 and TRBJ2-7; TRBD2 matches 8 bases. The CDR3 length is 15 residues. The germline gives CDR1 SGDLS, CDR2 YYNGEE. With V trimmed by 4 bases and J by 1 base, 7 bases remained unmatched. In DNA form, the CDR3 reads TGTGCCAGCAGCCCGGGAGGGGACACTTCCTACGAGCAGTACTTC. Protein product: CASSPGGDTSYEQYF.

This clone was seen only once. The chain joins TRBV11-2 to TRBJ2-3; 11 positions match TRBD2. Trimming at V came to 5 bases and at J to 0 bases, leaving 7 bases not matched to a gene. The length of the CDR3 is 17 residues. Germline V lookup: CDR1 SGHAT, CDR2 FQNNGV. CDR3 nucleotides: TGTGCCAGCAGCCTCCCCACTAGCGGGGGAAGCACAGATACGCAGTATTTT. Its translation: CASSLPTSGGSTDTQYF.

The genes are TRBV11-3 and TRBJ2-2; 14 bases align to TRBD2. CDR1 and CDR2 (germline): SGHNT, YENEEA. CDR3 length: 16 residues. J lost 10 bases, V lost 4 bases, and 8 bases had no gene match. In nucleotides, the CDR3 is TGTGCCAGCAGCTCCGGACTAGCGGGGGGCATTGAGGAGCTGTTTTTT. Translation gives CASSSGLAGGIEELFF. Together with reference TRBV11-3 and TRBJ2-2, the CDR3 gives the full variable domain: EAGVVQSPRYKIIEKKQPVAFWCNPISGHNTLYWYLQNLGQGPELLIRYENEEAVDDSQLPKDRFSAERLKGVDSTLKIQPAELGDSAVYLCASSSGLAGGIEELFFGEGSRLTVL.

This clone was observed a few times. The chain uses TRBV12-3 or TRBV12-4 and TRBJ2-7; TRBD1 might be the D (6 bases). With 6 bases removed from V and 3 bases from J, the gap between germline ends came to 9 bases. There are 12 residues in the CDR3. The CDR3 region has the DNA TGTGCCAGCAGCCCAGGGGTCTACGAGCAGTACTTC. It codes for CASSPGVYEQYF.

The gene calls are TRBV18 and TRBJ1-3; maybe TRBD1 (5 bases). Germline CDR1 KGHSH, CDR2 LQKENI. V lost 3 bases and J 0 bases, leaving 18 bases between the germline ends. The CDR3 covers 18 residues. The CDR3 coding sequence is TGTGCCAGCTCACCGCGGGATTTAACAGGAGACTCTGGAAACACCATATATTTT. It codes for CASSPRDLTGDSGNTIYF. Drawing the rest from reference TRBV18 and TRBJ1-3, the complete variable domain is NAGVMQNPRHLVRRRGQEARLRCSPMKGHSHVYWYRQLPEEGLKFMVYLQKENIIDESGMPKERFSAEFPKEGPSILRIQQVVRGDSAAYFCASSPRDLTGDSGNTIYFGEGSWLTVV.

The rearrangement links TRBV6-6 to TRBJ2-7; TRBD2 matches at 8 bases. Trimming at V came to 0 bases and at J to 5 bases, leaving 6 bases not matched to a gene. This CDR3 has 15 residues. CDR1 is MNHNY, CDR2 SVGAGI, per germline (reference sequence). The CDR3 nucleotides are TGTGCCAGCAGTTACTCGGGCGGGGGGTTTAACGAGCAGTACTTC. It is translated as CASSYSGGGFNEQYF.